This TCR beta chain was captured in a study of blood T cell repertoires in COVID-19 (dated by TCRdb to the early 2020s). Looking at the study overall: Collaborator samples came from the United States, Italy and Spain and covered acute and convalescent phases of COVID-19. The material from the prospective study consisted of cDNA or gDNA derived from T cells, B-cell-depleted T cells, or PBMCs. Subjects who had been exposed to COVID-19, were actively infected with it, or had recovered from it provided the deeply sampled blood TCRbeta repertoires that made up the dataset. The repertoires were released in a freely available public database meant as a resource for research on the immune response to SARS-CoV-2. Samples were obtained from the ongoing ImmuneRACE study (first 160 participants) and from over 1,000 subjects provided by 6 global collaborators. A de-identified subject ID, COVID-19 status, age in years and sex were almost always included in the sample metadata. HLA class I and class II types, where available, came from metadata supplied by the sample provider rather than from assay-based typing. The paper as a whole reports these results and caveats: How much clinical and demographic metadata was included differed by source and by participant, and the metadata was provided uncurated.

This clone was observed a few times. The antigen it binds to is not known. Base qualities are missing; no much larger clone stands one base away. TCRbeta CDR3 regions were amplified from genomic DNA using the immunoSEQ Assay, a bias-controlled multiplex PCR. On the study's bioinformatics: The number of nucleated cells in each sample was estimated from the amplification of reference gene primers within the assay. To quantify the absolute abundance of each unique TCRbeta CDR3 rearrangement, sequence reads were collapsed and filtered. For each sample, productive Simpson clonality was calculated as the square root of Simpson's diversity index over productive rearrangements. What TCRdb holds here is the immuneACCESS table cut down to in-frame rearrangements. Part of the clones is not present; checked against another copy, under half of the missing clones reflect an unresolved V gene, and the others are unexplained. The DNA gave D and trimming, while V, J and clone size come from that table. The sample table contains around 110,000 clones; only one count was recorded for roughly four fifths of them. Of the sample, roughly 7.1% falls within the top ten clones.

Including cysteine and phenylalanine, the CDR3 has 19 amino acids. The sequence is cut down to CDR3 DNA, 57 bases in frame from base 1. Sequences LNHNV (CDR1) and YYDKDF (CDR2) are obtained from the germline V gene (reference sequence). V drops 0 bases and J drops 2 bases, leaving 20 bases in between. Each collaborating institution followed its own protocols to collect whole blood in K2EDTA tubes. For TCRbeta analysis, collaborator samples were shipped as frozen whole blood, as isolated PBMCs, or as DNA extracted from either sample type. The sample consisted of peripheral blood. The TCR originated in a man aged 65 to 79 with active or convalescent COVID-19. Recombination joined TRBV15 with TRBJ2-1, with a tentative D gene TRBD2 over 7 matching bases. The CDR3 has the sequence CATSRDSGRLGGPYNEQFF. The sequenced DNA: TGTGCCACCAGCAGAGATTCTGGTCGACTCGGGGGGCCCTACAATGAGCAGTTCTTC.